The entry below describes one TCR beta chain. This sample was included in a study of blood T cell repertoires in COVID-19. For the study at large: Sites across the United States, Italy and Spain contributed samples from acute and convalescent COVID-19.

The germline V gene encodes CDR1 SGHTA and CDR2 FQGNSA. The J segment lost 2 bases and the V segment lost 2 bases, leaving 5 bases of the junction unmatched. The CDR3 sequence is 15 residues long. Generated by immunoSEQ multiplex PCR, the TCRdb table keeps only in-frame clones and is missing some. The profile shows around 200,000 clones, roughly 90% of them singletons. The chain joins TRBV7-2 to TRBJ1-2; 7 bases fit TRBD1. This TCR was recovered from a woman younger than 45 who had recovered from COVID-19. The sample taken for sequencing was PBMCs or T cells enriched from blood (not recorded which). CDR3 amino acids: CASSLKGAVNYGYTF. Written as DNA, the CDR3 is TGTGCCAGCAGCTTAAAGGGGGCCGTAAACTATGGCTACACCTTC.